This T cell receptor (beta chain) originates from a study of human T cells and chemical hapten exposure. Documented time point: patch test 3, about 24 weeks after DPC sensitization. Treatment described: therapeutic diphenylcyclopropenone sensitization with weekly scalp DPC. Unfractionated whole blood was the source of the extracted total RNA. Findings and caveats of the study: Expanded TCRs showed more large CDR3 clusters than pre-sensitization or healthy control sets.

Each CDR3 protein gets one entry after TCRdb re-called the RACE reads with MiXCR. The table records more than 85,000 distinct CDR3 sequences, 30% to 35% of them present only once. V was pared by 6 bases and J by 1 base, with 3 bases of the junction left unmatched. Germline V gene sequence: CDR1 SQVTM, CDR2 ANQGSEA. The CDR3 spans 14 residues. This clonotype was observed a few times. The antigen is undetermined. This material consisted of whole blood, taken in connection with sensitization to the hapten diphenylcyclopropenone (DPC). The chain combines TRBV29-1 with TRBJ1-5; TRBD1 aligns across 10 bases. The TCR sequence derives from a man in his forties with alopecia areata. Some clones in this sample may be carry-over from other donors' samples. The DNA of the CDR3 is TGCAGCGTCGGGACAGGGGCCAGCAATCAGCCCCAGCATTTT. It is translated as CSVGTGASNQPQHF.